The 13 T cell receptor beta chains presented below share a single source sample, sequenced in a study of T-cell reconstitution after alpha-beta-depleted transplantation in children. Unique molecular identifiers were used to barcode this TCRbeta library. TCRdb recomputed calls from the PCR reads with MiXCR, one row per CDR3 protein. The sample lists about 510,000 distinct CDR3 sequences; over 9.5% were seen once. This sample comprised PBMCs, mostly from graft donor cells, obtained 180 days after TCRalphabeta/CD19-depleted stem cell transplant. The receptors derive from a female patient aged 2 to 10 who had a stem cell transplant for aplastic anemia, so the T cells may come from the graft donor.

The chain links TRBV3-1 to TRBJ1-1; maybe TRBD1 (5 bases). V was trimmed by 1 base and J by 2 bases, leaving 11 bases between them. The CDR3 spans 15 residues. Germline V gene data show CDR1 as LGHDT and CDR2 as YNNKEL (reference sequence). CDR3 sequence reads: CASSQGGLINTEAFF. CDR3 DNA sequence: TGTGCCAGCAGCCAAGGGGGACTTATTAACACTGAAGCTTTCTTT.

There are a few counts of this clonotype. As DNA, the CDR3 is TGCAGTGCTAGTTCGGCGGGACGTGTTGAGACCCAGTACTTC. Translated: CSASSAGRVETQYF. The chain employs TRBV20-1 and TRBJ2-5, with D possibly TRBD2 on 6 matching bases. V lost 3 bases to trimming and J lost 5 bases, with 16 bases between them. There are 14 residues in the CDR3. Germline loops: CDR1 DFQATT, CDR2 SNEGSKA (reference sequence).

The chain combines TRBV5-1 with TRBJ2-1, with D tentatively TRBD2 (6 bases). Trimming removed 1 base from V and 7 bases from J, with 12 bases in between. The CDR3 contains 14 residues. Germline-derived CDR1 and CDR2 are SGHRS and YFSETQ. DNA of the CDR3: TGCGCCAGCAGCTTGCCGGGAGCAAGGAATGAGCAGTTCTTC. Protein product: CASSLPGARNEQFF.

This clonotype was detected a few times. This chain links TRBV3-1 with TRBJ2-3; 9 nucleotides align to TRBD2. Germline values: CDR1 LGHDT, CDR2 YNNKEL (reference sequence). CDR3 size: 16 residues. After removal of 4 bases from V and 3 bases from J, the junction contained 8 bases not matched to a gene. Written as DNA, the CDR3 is TGTGCCAGCAGCCTGGTGCCGGGACTAGCTACAGATACGCAGTATTTT. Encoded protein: CASSLVPGLATDTQYF.

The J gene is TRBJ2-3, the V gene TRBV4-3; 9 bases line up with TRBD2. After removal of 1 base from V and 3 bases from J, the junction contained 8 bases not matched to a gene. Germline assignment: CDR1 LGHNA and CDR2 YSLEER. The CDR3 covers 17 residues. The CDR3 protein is CASSQVPAGGLTDTQYF. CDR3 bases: TGCGCCAGCAGCCAAGTCCCGGCGGGAGGGCTAACAGATACGCAGTATTTT.

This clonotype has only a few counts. The CDR3 is CASSFVGQAYGYTF. CDR3 bases: TGTGCCAGCAGCTTTGTAGGACAGGCCTATGGCTACACCTTC. The chain uses TRBV5-6 and TRBJ1-2, with 7 bases lining up with TRBD1. The CDR3 covers 14 residues. CDR1 and CDR2 from the germline V gene are SGHDT and YYEEEE. Germline trimming cut 2 bases from V and 4 bases from J; bases unmatched to any gene: 5.

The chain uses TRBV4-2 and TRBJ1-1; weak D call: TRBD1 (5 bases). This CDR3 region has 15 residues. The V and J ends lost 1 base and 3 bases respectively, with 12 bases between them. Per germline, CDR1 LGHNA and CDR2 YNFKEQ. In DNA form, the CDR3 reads TGTGCCAGCAGCCAAGTAGCTGGAGGGGACACTGAAGCTTTCTTT. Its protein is CASSQVAGGDTEAFF.

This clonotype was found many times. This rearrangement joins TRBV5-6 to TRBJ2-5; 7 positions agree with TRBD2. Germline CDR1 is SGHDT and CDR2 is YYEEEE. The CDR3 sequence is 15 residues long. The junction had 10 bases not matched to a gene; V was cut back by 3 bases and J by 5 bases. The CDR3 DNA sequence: TGTGCCAGCAGCTCTCGTGAGCTGGGAGGGGAGACCCAGTACTTC. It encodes CASSSRELGGETQYF.

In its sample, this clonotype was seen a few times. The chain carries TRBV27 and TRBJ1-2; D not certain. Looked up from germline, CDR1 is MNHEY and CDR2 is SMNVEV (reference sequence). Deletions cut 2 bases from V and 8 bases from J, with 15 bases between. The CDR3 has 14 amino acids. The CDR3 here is CASSLQSSSRGYTF. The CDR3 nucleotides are TGTGCCAGCAGTTTACAAAGCAGTTCACGAGGCTACACCTTC.

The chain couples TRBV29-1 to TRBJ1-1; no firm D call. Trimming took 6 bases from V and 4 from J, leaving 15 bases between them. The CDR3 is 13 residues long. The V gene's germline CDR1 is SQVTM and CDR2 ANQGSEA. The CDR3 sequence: CSVYPNLITEAFF. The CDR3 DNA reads TGCAGCGTGTACCCTAATTTGATCACTGAAGCTTTCTTT.

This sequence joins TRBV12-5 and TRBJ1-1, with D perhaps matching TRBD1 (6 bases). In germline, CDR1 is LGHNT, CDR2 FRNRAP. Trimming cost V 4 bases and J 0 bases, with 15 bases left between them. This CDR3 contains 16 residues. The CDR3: CASGSGQNPMNTEAFF. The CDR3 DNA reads TGTGCTAGTGGTTCCGGACAGAATCCCATGAACACTGAAGCTTTCTTT.

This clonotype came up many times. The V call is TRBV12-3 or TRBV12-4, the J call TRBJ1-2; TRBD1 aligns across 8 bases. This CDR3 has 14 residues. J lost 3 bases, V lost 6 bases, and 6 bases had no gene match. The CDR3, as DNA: TGTGCCAGCAGCCGTGGACAGGGAGACTATGGCTACACCTTC. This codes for CASSRGQGDYGYTF.

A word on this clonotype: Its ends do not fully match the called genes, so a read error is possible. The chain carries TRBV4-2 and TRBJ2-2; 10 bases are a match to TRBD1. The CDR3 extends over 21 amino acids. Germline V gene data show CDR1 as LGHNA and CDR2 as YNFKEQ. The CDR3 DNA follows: TGTGCCATCAGCCACCGGGACAGGGGTCCCCCCTTCCAACGTTTGGGCGGGGAGCTGTTTTTT. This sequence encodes CAISHRDRGPPFQRLGGELFF.